These T cell receptor beta chains were read from a single sample in a study of blood T cell repertoires in COVID-19. Produced via immunoSEQ multiplex PCR; TCRdb's table is partial and in-frame only. The sample lists some 260,000 clones, roughly 90% occurring once. The specimen was peripheral blood. The receptors derive from a woman aged 40 to 50 who had recovered from COVID-19. CDR3s include the opening cysteine and the closing phenylalanine or tryptophan. The D gene is left open where the match is weak. Clone size is given for some rows only: seen once, a few or many times, or a class if the clone is expanded.

V: TRBV12-3/TRBV12-4; size: -; J: TRBJ2-2; D: -; DNA: TGTGCCAGCAGTTTAGTAGAGGAGCTGTTTTTT; CDR3: CASSLVEELFF
V: TRBV19; size: -; J: TRBJ2-7; D: TRBD2; DNA: TGTGCCAGTAGGTCTAGCGGGAGCCTCGAGCAGTACTTC; CDR3: CASRSSGSLEQYF
V: TRBV2; size: -; J: TRBJ2-7; D: TRBD2; DNA: TGTGCCAGAGCACCCCCGGCGGGGGCCTACGAGCAGTACTTC; CDR3: CARAPPAGAYEQYF
V: TRBV2; size: once; J: TRBJ1-5; D: -; DNA: TGTGCCAGCAACCCAGGGGAGAATAGCAATCAGCCCCAGCATTTT; CDR3: CASNPGENSNQPQHF
V: TRBV27; size: -; J: TRBJ2-3; D: TRBD1; DNA: TGTGCCAGCAGTTCCCGACAGGGGGCTACAGATACGCAGTATTTT; CDR3: CASSSRQGATDTQYF
V: TRBV11-2; size: -; J: TRBJ2-5; D: TRBD2; DNA: TGTGCCAGCAGCTTAGCGGGGGGGAAAGAGACCCAGTACTTC; CDR3: CASSLAGGKETQYF
V: TRBV30; size: -; J: TRBJ2-7; D: -; DNA: TGTGCCTGGAGTACCCGTTTAGACGAGCAGTACTTC; CDR3: CAWSTRLDEQYF
V: TRBV10-3; size: -; J: TRBJ2-7; D: TRBD2; DNA: TGTGCCATCAAAGGGACTAGCGGGAGGGCCGGCGAGCAGTACTTC; CDR3: CAIKGTSGRAGEQYF
V: TRBV7-2; size: -; J: TRBJ1-2; D: TRBD1; DNA: TGTGCCAGCAGCGGACAGGGGGCTCTCGGCTATGGCTACACCTTC; CDR3: CASSGQGALGYGYTF
V: TRBV6-2/TRBV6-3; size: few; J: TRBJ1-5; D: TRBD1; DNA: TGTGCCAGCAGTTCCCTCACAGGGGGCGGAAGCAATCAGCCCCAGCATTTT; CDR3: CASSSLTGGGSNQPQHF
V: TRBV9; size: -; J: TRBJ1-1; D: -; DNA: TGTGCCAGCAGCCTACAGGGGAACACTGAAGCTTTCTTT; CDR3: CASSLQGNTEAFF
V: TRBV5-1; size: -; J: TRBJ2-7; D: TRBD1; DNA: TGCGCCAGCAGCTACGGGACAGTCTACGAGCAGTACTTC; CDR3: CASSYGTVYEQYF
V: TRBV7-8; size: -; J: TRBJ2-5; D: -; DNA: TGTGCCAGCAGCTTAGTATCTGTCCAGCGGAAAAGGGAGACCCAGTACTTC; CDR3: CASSLVSVQRKRETQYF
V: TRBV6-5; size: -; J: TRBJ1-5; D: -; DNA: TGTGCCAGCAGAGAGCACTCGAATCAGCCCCAGCATTTT; CDR3: CASREHSNQPQHF
V: TRBV10-3; size: once; J: TRBJ2-1; D: -; DNA: TGTGCCATCAGTGAGTCTGGCAGGGAGGCCTACAATGAGCAGTTCTTC; CDR3: CAISESGREAYNEQFF
V: TRBV10-3; size: -; J: TRBJ2-7; D: TRBD2; DNA: TGTGCCATCCCCGCGGGGGGGTACCTAAGCAGGGTCGGATCCTACGAGCAGTACTTC; CDR3: CAIPAGGYLSRVGSYEQYF
V: TRBV5-1; size: -; J: TRBJ2-6; D: TRBD1; DNA: TGCGCCAGCAGCTTGTCGGGACAGCCGAACTCTGGGGCCAACGTCCTGACTTTC; CDR3: CASSLSGQPNSGANVLTF
V: TRBV5-1; size: -; J: TRBJ1-3; D: -; DNA: TGCGCCAGCAGCTTGGGTCAGGCGTCCTCTGGAAACACCATATATTTT; CDR3: CASSLGQASSGNTIYF
V: TRBV7-9; size: -; J: TRBJ1-2; D: TRBD1; DNA: TGTGCCAGCAGCTTGGGACAGGGGTTGGGCTATGGCTACACCTTC; CDR3: CASSLGQGLGYGYTF
V: TRBV7-3; size: -; J: TRBJ2-2; D: -; DNA: TGTGCCAGCAGCTTAACTAGCGGGAACACCGGGGAGCTGTTTTTT; CDR3: CASSLTSGNTGELFF
V: TRBV28; size: -; J: TRBJ2-7; D: TRBD2; DNA: TGTGCCAGCAGTTTCCTCCCTAGCGGGGTCTACGAGCAGTACTTC; CDR3: CASSFLPSGVYEQYF
V: TRBV11-2; size: -; J: TRBJ2-3; D: -; DNA: TGTGCCAGCAGCCCCAACGAGCGGGCCACAGATACGCAGTATTTT; CDR3: CASSPNERATDTQYF
V: TRBV19; size: -; J: TRBJ2-7; D: TRBD1; DNA: TGTGCCAGTAGTCCCACGGACAGGGTGGGTTCCTACGAGCAGTACTTC; CDR3: CASSPTDRVGSYEQYF
V: TRBV7-2; size: few; J: TRBJ2-5; D: TRBD1; DNA: TGTGCCAGCAGCCCCACCGGGGACAGGCTTCTTAAGGAAGAGACCCAGTACTTC; CDR3: CASSPTGDRLLKEETQYF
V: TRBV14; size: few; J: TRBJ1-2; D: -; DNA: TGTGCCAGCAGCCGTTATGTGGCCCAGAAGGGCTACACCTTC; CDR3: CASSRYVAQKGYTF
V: TRBV19; size: -; J: TRBJ1-1; D: -; DNA: TGTGCCAGTACCATCAGTGGGGGGGTGAACACTGAAGCTTTCTTT; CDR3: CASTISGGVNTEAFF
V: TRBV3-1/TRBV3-2; size: -; J: TRBJ1-3; D: TRBD1; DNA: TGTGCCAGCAGCCGCCTAGGGGACAGGGCGGTAAACACCATATATTTT; CDR3: CASSRLGDRAVNTIYF
V: TRBV7-2; size: -; J: TRBJ1-2; D: -; DNA: TGTGCCAGCAGCATCGGAGGAGGGTTTGGCTATGGCTACACCTTC; CDR3: CASSIGGGFGYGYTF
V: TRBV13; size: -; J: TRBJ2-7; D: TRBD2; DNA: TGTGCCAGCAGCCGCGGGGGGCCCTACGAGCAGTACTTC; CDR3: CASSRGGPYEQYF
V: TRBV9; size: -; J: TRBJ2-1; D: TRBD2; DNA: TGTGCCAGCAGCCCGGATAGCGGGAGCAATGAGCAGTTCTTC; CDR3: CASSPDSGSNEQFF
V: TRBV10-3; size: -; J: TRBJ1-2; D: TRBD1; DNA: TGTGCCATCACCCGGACAGGGACCTATGGCTACACCTTC; CDR3: CAITRTGTYGYTF
V: TRBV2; size: -; J: TRBJ2-6; D: -; DNA: TGTGCCAGCCCCCGGGGACCCCTAGCGGGGGCCAACGTCCTGACTTTC; CDR3: CASPRGPLAGANVLTF
V: TRBV12-3/TRBV12-4; size: -; J: TRBJ1-5; D: TRBD1; DNA: TGTGCCAGCACCGGACAGGTCGGTCAGCCCCAGCATTTT; CDR3: CASTGQVGQPQHF
V: TRBV3-1/TRBV3-2; size: -; J: TRBJ2-5; D: -; DNA: TGTGCCAGCAGCCGGGTCCCCACTGCGGGCGGATCAAAGACCCAGTACTTC; CDR3: CASSRVPTAGGSKTQYF
V: TRBV27; size: few; J: TRBJ2-7; D: TRBD2; DNA: TGTGCCAGCAGTTTCCGGACTAGCGGGAGCCACGAGCAGTACTTC; CDR3: CASSFRTSGSHEQYF
V: TRBV9; size: -; J: TRBJ2-4; D: -; DNA: TGTGCCAGCAGCGTAGATGGCACAGAGTCCAACATTCAGTACTTC; CDR3: CASSVDGTESNIQYF
V: TRBV10-3; size: -; J: TRBJ2-7; D: TRBD2; DNA: TGTGCCATCAGTGGGTCACTAGCGGGAGGGACCTACGAGCAGTACTTC; CDR3: CAISGSLAGGTYEQYF
V: TRBV27; size: -; J: TRBJ2-6; D: -; DNA: TGTGCCAGCAGCTCCCTCGGGGCTGGGGCCAACGTCCTGACTTTC; CDR3: CASSSLGAGANVLTF
V: TRBV2; size: -; J: TRBJ2-1; D: -; DNA: TGTGCCAGTGGACAGTACAATGAGCAGTTCTTC; CDR3: CASGQYNEQFF
V: TRBV7-9; size: once; J: TRBJ1-2; D: TRBD1; DNA: TGTGCCAGCAGCCCCAGGGACAGGGAGAACTATGGCTACACCTTC; CDR3: CASSPRDRENYGYTF
V: TRBV7-3; size: -; J: TRBJ2-1; D: -; DNA: TGTGCCAGCAGCTTAATGCTGAGCTCCTACAATGAGCAGTTCTTC; CDR3: CASSLMLSSYNEQFF
V: TRBV5-8; size: -; J: TRBJ1-3; D: -; DNA: TGTGCCAGCAGCTCCGACAGGCACTCTGGAAACACCATATATTTT; CDR3: CASSSDRHSGNTIYF
V: TRBV19; size: -; J: TRBJ2-2; D: -; DNA: TGTGCCAGTAGTACACGACAGGTGAACACCGGGGAGCTGTTTTTT; CDR3: CASSTRQVNTGELFF
V: TRBV4-3; size: -; J: TRBJ2-7; D: -; DNA: TGCGCCAGCAGCCAAGTGGTAGCAGGGACCTACGAGCAGTACTTC; CDR3: CASSQVVAGTYEQYF
V: TRBV18; size: -; J: TRBJ2-7; D: TRBD1; DNA: TGTGCCAGCTCGCCCGGGACAGGGGGCTACGAGCAGTACTTC; CDR3: CASSPGTGGYEQYF
V: TRBV3-1/TRBV3-2; size: -; J: TRBJ2-1; D: TRBD1; DNA: TGTGCCAGCAGCTTGGAGATACAGGGGGCGTTCGGCAATGAGCAGTTCTTC; CDR3: CASSLEIQGAFGNEQFF
V: TRBV19; size: -; J: TRBJ1-1; D: -; DNA: TGTGCCAGTAGGAGTACGATGAACACTGAAGCTTTCTTT; CDR3: CASRSTMNTEAFF
V: TRBV4-1; size: -; J: TRBJ2-7; D: TRBD1; DNA: TGCGCCAGCAGCCAAGATAGTGGGGGGGACAGGGTACCCTACGAGCAGTACTTC; CDR3: CASSQDSGGDRVPYEQYF
V: TRBV11-2; size: -; J: TRBJ2-7; D: TRBD2; DNA: TGTGCCAGCAGCCCAAACGAAAGCGGGAGGCTCTACGAGCAGTACTTC; CDR3: CASSPNESGRLYEQYF
V: TRBV11-3; size: once; J: TRBJ2-1; D: TRBD2; DNA: TGTGCCAGCAGCTTAACGACTAGCGGGAGCTATGAGCAGTTCTTC; CDR3: CASSLTTSGSYEQFF
V: TRBV7-2; size: -; J: TRBJ1-2; D: -; DNA: TGTGCCAGCAGCTTAGGGGCAGGGAACTATGGCTACACCTTC; CDR3: CASSLGAGNYGYTF
V: TRBV7-2; size: -; J: TRBJ2-7; D: -; DNA: TGTGCCAGCAGCTTCGGCCCCGGAGGCACCTACGAGCAGTACTTC; CDR3: CASSFGPGGTYEQYF
V: TRBV27; size: -; J: TRBJ1-3; D: -; DNA: TGTGCCAGCAGTTTCGGAGGGGCTGGAAACACCATATATTTT; CDR3: CASSFGGAGNTIYF
V: TRBV18; size: -; J: TRBJ2-7; D: -; DNA: TGTGCCAGCTCACCAACCGGGGGCTACGAGCAGTACTTC; CDR3: CASSPTGGYEQYF